These 26 T cell receptor beta chains were all obtained from the same sample, sequenced in a study of shared clonotypes between healthy human individuals. The table came from immunoSEQ multiplex PCR; TCRdb's copy has only in-frame clones and leaves some out. This sample has about 2.2 million clones; roughly 95% occur once, and the top ten carry approximately 1.6%. CD45RO-negative CD8 cells positively selected for CCR7 made up the naive population, which excluded terminally differentiated effector memory CD45RA+ cells. The specimen sequenced was naive CD8+ T cells from PBMCs. The origin of the receptors is a man between 18 and 35 years old in good health. Some clones in this sample may be carry-over from other donors' samples.

The chain recombines TRBV7-2 with TRBJ2-4; TRBD2 matches at 12 bases. After removal of 4 bases from V and 4 bases from J, the junction contained 5 bases not matched to a gene. Looked up from germline, CDR1 is SGHTA and CDR2 is FQGNSA. This CDR3 has 16 residues. The CDR3 DNA reads as TGTGCCAGCAGCTCCAGGACTAGCGGGAATAAAAACATTCAGTACTTC. Translated: CASSSRTSGNKNIQYF.

The V gene is TRBV28, the J gene TRBJ1-1; D remains unclear. This CDR3 has 18 amino acids. Germline V lookup: CDR1 MDHEN, CDR2 SYDVKM. Trimming took off 7 bases at V and 1 base at J, with 25 bases between the two ends. CDR3 DNA: TGTGCCAGCACGAGCGATCCCAGAAAAGCTCCGCGGAACACTGAAGCTTTCTTT. Its translation is CASTSDPRKAPRNTEAFF.

J is TRBJ2-1 and V is TRBV11-1; the D gene could be TRBD1 or TRBD2 (5 bases each). Trimming stripped 5 bases from V and 9 bases from J, with 14 bases between. The CDR3 contains 13 residues. Germline lookup yields CDR1 SGHAT and CDR2 FQDESV (reference sequence). The CDR3 loop reads CASSQLPGPEQFF. CDR3 coding DNA: TGTGCCAGCAGCCAACTACCGGGACCTGAGCAGTTCTTC.

This chain links TRBV9 with TRBJ2-1; D uncertain. The CDR3 totals 12 residues. V lost 2 bases, J lost 7 bases, and 7 bases lay in between. Germline V gene data show CDR1 as SGDLS and CDR2 as YYNGEE. The CDR3: CASSVHENEQFF. The CDR3 DNA reads TGTGCCAGCAGCGTCCACGAAAATGAGCAGTTCTTC.

The table lists this clone with a count of one. V usage is TRBV4-1 and J usage is TRBJ2-1; 9 nucleotides line up with TRBD2. The CDR3 contains 16 residues. Germline assignment: CDR1 MGHRA and CDR2 YSYEKL. The V gene end was trimmed by 0 bases and the J gene end by 9 bases; junction bases not matched to a gene: 9. The CDR3 coding sequence is TGCGCCAGCAGCCAAGATGTGCTAGCGGGGAAGGTTGAGCAGTTCTTC. This encodes CASSQDVLAGKVEQFF.

The chain couples TRBV5-4 to TRBJ2-1; 10 positions match TRBD2. This CDR3 spans 15 amino acids. Germline V gene sequence: CDR1 SGHNT, CDR2 YYREEE (reference sequence). Trimming took 0 bases from V and 7 from J; bases not matched to a gene: 4. This CDR3 is CASSLVAGGGNEQFF. CDR3 nucleotides: TGTGCCAGCAGCTTGGTAGCGGGAGGTGGTAATGAGCAGTTCTTC.

The rearrangement links TRBV7-9 to TRBJ1-2; 7 bases match TRBD1. Germline V lookup: CDR1 SEHNR, CDR2 FQNEAQ (reference sequence). The V gene end was trimmed by 1 base and the J gene end by 6 bases; junction bases not matched to a gene: 5. CDR3 length: 14 amino acids. The CDR3 region has the DNA TGTGCCAGCAGCTTAGTAGGGACAGAGGATGGCTACACCTTC. The encoded protein is CASSLVGTEDGYTF.

The chain employs TRBV12-5 and TRBJ2-3; TRBD2 matches 11 bases. The CDR3 totals 15 residues. The V segment lost 7 bases and the J segment 4 bases; nucleotides outside the gene matches: 7. Germline lookup yields CDR1 LGHNT and CDR2 FRNRAP. The CDR3 protein is CASAPTSGSPDTQYF. CDR3 DNA sequence: TGTGCTAGTGCCCCAACTAGCGGGAGCCCAGATACGCAGTATTTT.

This chain uses TRBV5-1 with TRBJ2-7; TRBD2 might be the D (5 bases). Germline V gene sequence: CDR1 SGHRS, CDR2 YFSETQ. Between the trimmed V and J ends, which lost 3 bases and 5 bases, there was a span of 18 bases. The CDR3 is 15 residues long. In DNA form, the CDR3 reads TGCGCCAGCAGCTCCGACTATGGATTACTCCACGAGCAGTACTTC. Encoded protein: CASSSDYGLLHEQYF.

This sequence joins TRBV13 and TRBJ2-3, with 7 positions matching TRBD2. This CDR3 has 15 residues. Germline lookup yields CDR1 PRHDT and CDR2 FYEKMQ (reference sequence). Unmatched junction bases numbered 14, after V lost 8 bases and J lost 6 bases. CDR3 nucleotide sequence: TGTGCCAGCGTTCCTAAGGCGGGAGCCAGGGATACGCAGTATTTT. Amino acid sequence: CASVPKAGARDTQYF.

The chain is built from TRBV27 and TRBJ2-7; no clear D gene. This CDR3 has 12 amino acids. V was pared by 6 bases and J by 0 bases, with 6 bases between. Germline values: CDR1 MNHEY, CDR2 SMNVEV (reference sequence). The CDR3 bases are TGTGCCAGCAGCGTCAGCTCCTACGAGCAGTACTTC. It yields the protein CASSVSSYEQYF.

Only one count was recorded for this clone. The chain is built from TRBV15 and TRBJ1-1; 7 bases map to TRBD1. J lost 5 bases, V lost 5 bases, and 11 bases had no gene match. CDR1 is LNHNV and CDR2 is YYDKDF in the germline V gene (reference sequence). The CDR3 is 15 amino acids. The CDR3 region is CATSGHRGEGTEAFF. CDR3 nucleotides: TGTGCCACCAGCGGCCACAGGGGCGAAGGGACTGAAGCTTTCTTT.

The CDR3 protein is CASRHRDGDYEQYF. In DNA, the CDR3 is TGTGCCAGCAGACACCGGGACGGTGACTACGAGCAGTACTTC. The chain joins TRBV7-8 to TRBJ2-7, with D perhaps TRBD1 or TRBD2 (5 bases each). CDR3 size: 14 residues. CDR1 is SGHVS, CDR2 FQNEAQ, per germline. V gave up 6 bases and J gave up 3 bases, with 15 bases separating them. Using reference TRBV7-8 and TRBJ2-7 for the parts outside the CDR3, the full variable domain is GAGVSQSPRYKVAKRGQDVALRCDPISGHVSLFWYQQALGQGPEFLTYFQNEAQLDKSGLPSDRFFAERPEGSVSTLKIQRTQQEDSAVYLCASRHRDGDYEQYFGPGTRLTVT.

About this clone itself: Other DNA sequences of this sample code for an identical CDR3. This rearrangement joins TRBV5-6 to TRBJ1-1; TRBD1 agrees at 8 bases. The CDR3 length is 14 residues. Per germline, CDR1 SGHDT and CDR2 YYEEEE. V lost 5 bases, J lost 2 bases, and 5 bases stayed unmatched. The chain's CDR3 is CASSWDRLNTEAFF. CDR3 DNA: TGTGCCAGCAGTTGGGACAGGCTAAACACTGAAGCTTTCTTT.

V usage is TRBV27 and J usage is TRBJ2-7; possible D gene TRBD2, 5 bases. Deletions cut 6 bases from V and 0 bases from J, with 18 bases between. The length of the CDR3 is 16 residues. Germline CDR1 MNHEY, CDR2 SMNVEV (reference sequence). CDR3 loop: CASSLAMTADSYEQYF. Written as DNA, the CDR3 is TGTGCCAGCAGCCTAGCTATGACTGCCGACTCCTACGAGCAGTACTTC.

The chain carries TRBV27 and TRBJ2-1; D is undetermined. CDR1 is MNHEY, CDR2 SMNVEV, per germline (reference sequence). CDR3 length: 16 amino acids. V lost 6 bases to trimming and J lost 0 bases, with 15 bases between them. CDR3 bases: TGTGCCAGCAGCCCGCATCGGCAGAGCTCCTACAATGAGCAGTTCTTC. Amino acids: CASSPHRQSSYNEQFF.

The chain carries TRBV5-6 and TRBJ2-5; D uncertain. V lost 0 bases to trimming and J lost 10 bases, with 13 bases between them. The CDR3 is made up of 13 amino acids. Germline loops: CDR1 SGHDT, CDR2 YYEEEE. As DNA, the CDR3 is TGTGCCAGCAGCTTGGCCCATAGCTGGGGCCAGTACTTC. Translation gives CASSLAHSWGQYF.

The chain has TRBV28 and TRBJ1-5, with a weak D call TRBD1 (6 bases). Deletions cut 7 bases from V and 2 bases from J, with 15 bases between. There are 15 residues in the CDR3. Germline V gives CDR1 MDHEN, CDR2 SYDVKM. CDR3 protein: CASIRRDIGNQPQHF. CDR3 bases: TGTGCCAGCATTCGGCGGGACATAGGCAATCAGCCCCAGCATTTT. The variable domain in full, with the rest retrieved from reference TRBV28 and TRBJ1-5, is DVKVTQSSRYLVKRTGEKVFLECVQDMDHENMFWYRQDPGLGLRLIYFSYDVKMKEKGDIPEGYSVSREKKERFSLILESASTNQTSMYLCASIRRDIGNQPQHFGDGTRLSIL.

This clone came up a few times. The CDR3 DNA reads TGTGCCAGCAGTCCCAGATGGACAGAGAACACTGAAGCTTTCTTT. Its translation: CASSPRWTENTEAFF. The chain recombines TRBV27 with TRBJ1-1; maybe TRBD1 (6 bases). Per germline, CDR1 MNHEY and CDR2 SMNVEV (reference sequence). V shed 5 bases and J shed 1 base, with 14 bases lying between them. The CDR3 length is 15 residues.

CDR3 in DNA: TGTGCCAGCAGACAGGACGTAGGACAGACGTACAATGAGCAGTTCTTC. Amino acid sequence: CASRQDVGQTYNEQFF. The chain combines TRBV5-4 with TRBJ2-1, with D possibly matching TRBD1 (6 bases). The CDR3 runs 16 residues. V was trimmed by 5 bases and J by 4 bases, leaving 19 bases between them. CDR1 and CDR2 from the germline V gene are SGHNT and YYREEE (reference sequence).

Remarks on this clone: The sample carries other DNA sequences with the same CDR3. V is TRBV7-6 and J is TRBJ2-7; TRBD2 matches 8 bases. V lost 5 bases and J lost 1; bases outside the gene matches: 1. The germline CDR1 and CDR2 sequences are SGHVS and FNYEAQ. The CDR3 runs 13 residues. CDR3 loop: CASSPGGSYEQYF. CDR3 coding DNA: TGTGCCAGCAGCCCGGGGGGGTCCTACGAGCAGTACTTC. Together with reference TRBV7-6 and TRBJ2-7, the CDR3 gives the full variable domain: GAGVSQSPRYKVTKRGQDVALRCDPISGHVSLYWYRQALGQGPEFLTYFNYEAQQDKSGLPNDRFSAERPEGSISTLTIQRTEQRDSAMYRCASSPGGSYEQYFGPGTRLTVT.

The V and J genes are TRBV7-9 and TRBJ2-7; 11 bases match TRBD1. The CDR3 is 17 amino acids. The junction had 12 bases not matched to a gene; V was cut back by 3 bases and J by 5 bases. The germline V gene has CDR1 SEHNR and CDR2 FQNEAQ (reference sequence). The CDR3: CASSFGYRGQGVDEQYF. CDR3 sequence (DNA): TGTGCCAGCAGCTTTGGCTATCGGGGACAGGGGGTTGACGAGCAGTACTTC.

This clone was seen a single time. The V gene is TRBV11-3, the J gene TRBJ2-3, with a tentative D call TRBD2 (5 bases). The CDR3 extends over 15 amino acids. Germline V CDR1 and CDR2: SGHNT, YENEEA. The V end was cut by 5 bases, the J end by 0 bases, with 12 bases between. CDR3 sequence (DNA): TGTGCCAGCAGCCGGGAAAGAGGTAGCACAGATACGCAGTATTTT. Its translation: CASSRERGSTDTQYF.

The chain carries TRBV7-9 and TRBJ1-4; D is ambiguous. Trimming shortened V by 6 bases and J by 10 bases, and 24 bases separated the two germline ends. Looked up from germline, CDR1 is SEHNR and CDR2 is FQNEAQ (reference sequence). This CDR3 spans 16 amino acids. The CDR3 sequence is CASSPRQAGVERKLFF. The CDR3 DNA is TGTGCCAGCAGTCCACGGCAGGCGGGAGTGGAAAGAAAACTGTTTTTT.

The rearrangement links TRBV9 to TRBJ1-5; D call uncertain. This CDR3 has 14 residues. Germline-derived CDR1 and CDR2 are SGDLS and YYNGEE. The V end was cut by 3 bases, the J end by 0 bases, with 7 bases between. CDR3 bases: TGTGCCAGCAGCGAGTGGGGTAGCAATCAGCCCCAGCATTTT. This codes for CASSEWGSNQPQHF.

Worth noting for this clone: At one end, the junction sequence differs from germline, possibly due to a read error. The CDR3 DNA is TGTGCCAGCAGCTTAGCGCCGACAGGGCTCTTCCACTTC. It codes for CASSLAPTGLFHF. The genes are TRBV7-8 and TRBJ2-7, with 7 bases identical to TRBD1. Germline CDR1 reads SGHVS; CDR2 reads FQNEAQ. The CDR3 is 13 amino acids.